This record looks at one TCR beta chain sequence and its context. As yet, its antigen is unknown. Looked up from germline, CDR1 is ENHRY and CDR2 is SYGVKD. V was cut by 4 bases and J by 6 bases, with 12 bases left in between. The CDR3 covers 14 residues. Amplification yielded TCR beta CDR3 regions, with RNA transcripts as the source. A first-round RT-PCR of the TCR CDR3 used the HTBI primer set. One entry per CDR3 protein, called by TCRdb with MiXCR from the multiplex PCR reads. The repertoire consists of around 250,000 distinct CDR3 sequences, with roughly 15% occurring once and the leading ten covering roughly 14%. The source of the sample is a study of T cells in Graves' hyperthyroidism and ophthalmopathy. General study findings and limits: Expanded thyroid clonotypes (above 0.001) were mostly also found in blood. A model using 13 V-J features told ophthalmopathy apart from stable hyperthyroidism.

Hyperthyroidism was newly diagnosed in patients aged 18 to 65 (duration under 2 months). Preceding any ophthalmopathy symptoms, the blood sample dates from first hyperthyroidism diagnosis. The chain carries TRBV10-3 and TRBJ2-2, with D unresolved. Sample: blood. The clonotype originates from a woman in her thirties or forties with Graves' hyperthyroidism that later progressed to Graves' ophthalmopathy. CDR3 bases: TGTGCCATCAGTGCGTATGACACATCCGGGGAGCTGTTTTTT. Protein: CAISAYDTSGELFF.